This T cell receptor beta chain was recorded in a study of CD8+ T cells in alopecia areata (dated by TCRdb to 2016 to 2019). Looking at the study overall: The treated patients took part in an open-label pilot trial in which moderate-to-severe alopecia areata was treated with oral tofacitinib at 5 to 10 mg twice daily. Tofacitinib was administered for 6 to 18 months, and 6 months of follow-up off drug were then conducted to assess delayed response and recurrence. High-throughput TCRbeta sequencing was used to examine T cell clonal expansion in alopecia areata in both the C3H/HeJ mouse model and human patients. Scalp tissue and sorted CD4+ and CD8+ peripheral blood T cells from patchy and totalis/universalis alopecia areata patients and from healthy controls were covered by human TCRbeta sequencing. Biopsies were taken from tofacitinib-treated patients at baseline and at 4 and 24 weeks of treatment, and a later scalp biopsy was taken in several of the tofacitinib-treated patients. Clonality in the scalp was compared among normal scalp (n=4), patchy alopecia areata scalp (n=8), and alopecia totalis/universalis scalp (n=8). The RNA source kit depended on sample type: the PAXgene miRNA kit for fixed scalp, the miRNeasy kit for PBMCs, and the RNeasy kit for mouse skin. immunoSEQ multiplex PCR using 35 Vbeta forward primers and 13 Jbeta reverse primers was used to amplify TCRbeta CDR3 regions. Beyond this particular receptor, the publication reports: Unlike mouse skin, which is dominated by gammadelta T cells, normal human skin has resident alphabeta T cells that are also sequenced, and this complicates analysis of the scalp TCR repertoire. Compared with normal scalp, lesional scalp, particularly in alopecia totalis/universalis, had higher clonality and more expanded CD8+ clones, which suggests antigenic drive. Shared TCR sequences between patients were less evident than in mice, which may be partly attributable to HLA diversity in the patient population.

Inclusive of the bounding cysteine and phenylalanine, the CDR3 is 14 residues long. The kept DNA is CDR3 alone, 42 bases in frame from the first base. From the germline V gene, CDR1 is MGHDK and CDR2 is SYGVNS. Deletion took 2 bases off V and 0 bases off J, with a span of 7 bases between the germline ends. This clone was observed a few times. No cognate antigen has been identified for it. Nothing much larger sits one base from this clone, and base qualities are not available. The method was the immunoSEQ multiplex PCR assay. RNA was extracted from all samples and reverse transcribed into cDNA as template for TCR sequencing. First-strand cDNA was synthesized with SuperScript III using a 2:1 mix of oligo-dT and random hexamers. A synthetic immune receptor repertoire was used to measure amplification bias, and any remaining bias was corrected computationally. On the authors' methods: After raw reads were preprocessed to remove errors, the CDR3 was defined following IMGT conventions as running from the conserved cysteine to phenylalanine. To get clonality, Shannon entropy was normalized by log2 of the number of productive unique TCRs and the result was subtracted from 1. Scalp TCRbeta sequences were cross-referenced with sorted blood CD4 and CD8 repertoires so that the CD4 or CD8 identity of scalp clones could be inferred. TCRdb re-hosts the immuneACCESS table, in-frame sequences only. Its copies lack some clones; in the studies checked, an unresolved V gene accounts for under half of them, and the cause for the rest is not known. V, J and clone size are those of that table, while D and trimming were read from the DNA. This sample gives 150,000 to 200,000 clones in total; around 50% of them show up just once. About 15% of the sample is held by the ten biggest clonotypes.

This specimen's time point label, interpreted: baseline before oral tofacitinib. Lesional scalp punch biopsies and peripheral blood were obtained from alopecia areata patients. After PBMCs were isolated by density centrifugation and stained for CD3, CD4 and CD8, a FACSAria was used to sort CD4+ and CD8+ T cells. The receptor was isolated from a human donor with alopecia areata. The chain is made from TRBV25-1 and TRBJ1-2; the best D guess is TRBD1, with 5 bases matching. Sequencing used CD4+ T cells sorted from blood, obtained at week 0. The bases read TGTGCCAGCAGTGAAGACAGATCTAACTATGGCTACACCTTC. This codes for CASSEDRSNYGYTF.